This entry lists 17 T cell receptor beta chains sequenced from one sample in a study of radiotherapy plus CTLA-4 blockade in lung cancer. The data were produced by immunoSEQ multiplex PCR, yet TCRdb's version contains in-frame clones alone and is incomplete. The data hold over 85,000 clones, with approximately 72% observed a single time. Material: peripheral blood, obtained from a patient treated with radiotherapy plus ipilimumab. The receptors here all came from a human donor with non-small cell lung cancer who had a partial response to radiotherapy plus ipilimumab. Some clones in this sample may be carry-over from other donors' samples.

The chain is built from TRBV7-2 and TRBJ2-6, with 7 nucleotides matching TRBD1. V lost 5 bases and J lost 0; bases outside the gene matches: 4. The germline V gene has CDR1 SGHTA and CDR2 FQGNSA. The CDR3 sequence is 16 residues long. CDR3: CASSARQGSGANVLTF. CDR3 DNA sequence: TGTGCCAGCAGCGCCCGACAGGGCTCTGGGGCCAACGTCCTGACTTTC. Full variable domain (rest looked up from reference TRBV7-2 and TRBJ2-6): GAGVSQSPSNKVTEKGKDVELRCDPISGHTALYWYRQSLGQGLEFLIYFQGNSAPDKSGLPSDRFSAERTGGSVSTLTIQRTQQEDSAVYLCASSARQGSGANVLTFGAGSRLTVL.

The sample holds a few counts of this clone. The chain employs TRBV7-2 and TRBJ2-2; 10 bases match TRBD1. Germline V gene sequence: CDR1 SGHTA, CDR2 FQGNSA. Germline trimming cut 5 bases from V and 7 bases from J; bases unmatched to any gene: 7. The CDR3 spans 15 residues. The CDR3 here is CASSRRGQGVGELFF. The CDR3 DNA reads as TGTGCCAGCAGCCGGCGCGGACAGGGGGTCGGGGAGCTGTTTTTT.

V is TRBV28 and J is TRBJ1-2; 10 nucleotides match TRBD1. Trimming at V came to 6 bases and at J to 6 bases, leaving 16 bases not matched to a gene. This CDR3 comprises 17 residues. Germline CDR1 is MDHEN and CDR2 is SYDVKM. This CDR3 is CASSPPGTGENGNGYTF. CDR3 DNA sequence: TGTGCCAGCAGCCCGCCGGGGACAGGGGAGAATGGTAATGGCTACACCTTC.

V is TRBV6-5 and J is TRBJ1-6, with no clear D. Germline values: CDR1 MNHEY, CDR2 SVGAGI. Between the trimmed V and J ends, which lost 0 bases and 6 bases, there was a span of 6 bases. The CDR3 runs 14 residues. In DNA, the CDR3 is TGTGCCAGCAGTTACTCGCCCGGTAATTCACCCCTCCACTTT. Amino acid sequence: CASSYSPGNSPLHF.

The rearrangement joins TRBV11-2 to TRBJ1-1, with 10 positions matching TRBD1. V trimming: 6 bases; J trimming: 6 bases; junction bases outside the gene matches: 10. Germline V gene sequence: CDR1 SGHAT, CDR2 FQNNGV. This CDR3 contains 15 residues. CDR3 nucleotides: TGTGCCAGCAGATTTAGACAGGGGGCGCAGGCTGAAGCTTTCTTT. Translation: CASRFRQGAQAEAFF.

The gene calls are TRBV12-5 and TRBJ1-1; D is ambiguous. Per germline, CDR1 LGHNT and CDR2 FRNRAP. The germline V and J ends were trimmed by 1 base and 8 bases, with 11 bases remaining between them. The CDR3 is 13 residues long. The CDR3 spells CASGLEYIREAFF. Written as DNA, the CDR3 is TGTGCTAGTGGTTTGGAGTACATCCGCGAAGCTTTCTTT.

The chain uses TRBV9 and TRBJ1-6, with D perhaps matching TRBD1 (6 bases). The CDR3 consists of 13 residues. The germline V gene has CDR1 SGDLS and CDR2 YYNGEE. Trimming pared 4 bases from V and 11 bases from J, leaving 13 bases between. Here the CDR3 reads CASSPRPGAPLHF. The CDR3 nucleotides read TGTGCCAGCAGCCCCCGACCAGGGGCACCCCTCCACTTT.

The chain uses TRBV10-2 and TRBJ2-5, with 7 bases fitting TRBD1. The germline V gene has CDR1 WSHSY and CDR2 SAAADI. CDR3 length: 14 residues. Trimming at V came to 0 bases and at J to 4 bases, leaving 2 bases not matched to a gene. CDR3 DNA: TGCGCCAGCAGTGAGTCGGGACAGAGAGAGACCCAGTACTTC. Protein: CASSESGQRETQYF.

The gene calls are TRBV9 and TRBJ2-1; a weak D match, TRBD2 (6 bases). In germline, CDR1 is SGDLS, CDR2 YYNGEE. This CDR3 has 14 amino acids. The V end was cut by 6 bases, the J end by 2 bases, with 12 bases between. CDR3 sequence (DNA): TGTGCCAGCACAGTAGCGGACACCTACAATGAGCAGTTCTTC. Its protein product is CASTVADTYNEQFF.

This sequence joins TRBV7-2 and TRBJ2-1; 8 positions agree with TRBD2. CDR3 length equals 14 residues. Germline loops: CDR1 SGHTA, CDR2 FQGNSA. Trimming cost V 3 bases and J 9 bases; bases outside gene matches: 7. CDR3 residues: CASSLGTRGFEQFF. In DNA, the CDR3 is TGTGCCAGCAGCTTGGGGACTAGGGGGTTTGAGCAGTTCTTC.

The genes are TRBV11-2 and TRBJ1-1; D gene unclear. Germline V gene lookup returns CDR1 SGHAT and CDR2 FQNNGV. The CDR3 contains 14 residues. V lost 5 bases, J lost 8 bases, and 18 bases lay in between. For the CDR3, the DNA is TGTGCCAGCAGCCCGACGAGGGCTGATATGGAAGCTTTCTTT. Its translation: CASSPTRADMEAFF.

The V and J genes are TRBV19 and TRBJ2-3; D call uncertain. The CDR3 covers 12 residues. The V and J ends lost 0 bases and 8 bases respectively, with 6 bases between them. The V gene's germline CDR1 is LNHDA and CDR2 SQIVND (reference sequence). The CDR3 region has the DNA TGTGCCAGTAGTATAGATACCGGTACGCAGTATTTT. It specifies CASSIDTGTQYF.

This CDR3 is CASSTGTGDQPQHF. Written as DNA, the CDR3 is TGTGCCAGCAGCACCGGGACAGGGGATCAGCCCCAGCATTTT. V is TRBV6-5 and J is TRBJ1-5; 10 bases map to TRBD1. V trimming: 6 bases; J trimming: 5 bases; junction bases outside the gene matches: 4. CDR1 and CDR2 from the germline V gene are MNHEY and SVGAGI. The CDR3 runs to 14 residues.

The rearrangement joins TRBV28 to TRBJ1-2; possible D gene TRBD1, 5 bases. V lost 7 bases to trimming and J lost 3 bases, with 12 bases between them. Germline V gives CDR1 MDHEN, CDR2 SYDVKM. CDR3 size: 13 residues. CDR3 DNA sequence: TGTGCCAGCACTACGGGGGGATACTATGGCTACACCTTC. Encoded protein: CASTTGGYYGYTF.

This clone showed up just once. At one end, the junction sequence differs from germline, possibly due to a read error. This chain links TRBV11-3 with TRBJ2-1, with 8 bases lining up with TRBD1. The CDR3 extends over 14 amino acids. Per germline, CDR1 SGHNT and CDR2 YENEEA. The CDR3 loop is CASSTGQGNNEQFF. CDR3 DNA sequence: TGTGCCAGCAGCACCGGACAGGGAAACAACGAGCAGTTCTTC.

The CDR3 bases are TGTGCCACAACTACAGGGGGAATACTAGCCAAAAACATTCAGTACTTC. It codes for CATTTGGILAKNIQYF. The gene calls are TRBV7-9 and TRBJ2-4; 8 bases line up with TRBD1. Losses at the gene ends were 10 bases for V and 0 bases for J; bases not matched to a gene: 11. The CDR3 is 16 residues long. Germline CDR1 SEHNR, CDR2 FQNEAQ (reference sequence).

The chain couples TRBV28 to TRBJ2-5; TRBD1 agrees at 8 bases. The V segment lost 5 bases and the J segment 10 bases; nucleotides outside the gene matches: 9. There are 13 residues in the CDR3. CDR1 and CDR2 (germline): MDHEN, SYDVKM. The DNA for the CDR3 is TGTGCCAGCAGTCTGCGACAGGGGCTTAGCCAGTACTTC. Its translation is CASSLRQGLSQYF.